Listed below are T cell receptor beta chains from one sample, sequenced in a study of vaccination and CD4 T cells after COVID-19. Their specific antigens are unknown. In TCRdb, the PCR reads were re-called with MiXCR into one record per CDR3 protein. Seen here are some 16,000 distinct CDR3 sequences, around three fifths observed once, and the top ten hold around 10%. The sample comprised CD4+ T cells from blood, cultured in vitro. Receptors originate from a human donor who had recovered from COVID-19. CDR3s include the opening cysteine and the closing phenylalanine or tryptophan. A D gene is named only where the DNA matches it firmly. Part of the rows lack a size; the others show once, few, many or a class for expanded clones.

j_gene: TRBJ2-2; d_gene: .; v_gene: TRBV7-2; abundance: .; CDR3nt: TGTGCCAGCAGCTTGAACAGGGTAATCGGGGAGCTGTTTTTT; CDR3aa: CASSLNRVIGELFF
j_gene: TRBJ2-1; d_gene: .; v_gene: TRBV3-1; abundance: .; CDR3nt: TGTGCCAGCAGCCAAGTCCCTAGCAGATACAATGAGCAGTTCTTC; CDR3aa: CASSQVPSRYNEQFF
j_gene: TRBJ2-4; d_gene: TRBD2; v_gene: TRBV5-1; abundance: few; CDR3nt: TGCGCCAGCAGCTTCACTAGCGGGAGTCGTGAGAACATTCAGTACTTC; CDR3aa: CASSFTSGSRENIQYF
j_gene: TRBJ1-3; d_gene: .; v_gene: TRBV5-4; abundance: .; CDR3nt: TGTGCCAGCAGCGCAGGGTCAGGGGAGTCTGGAAACACCATATATTTT; CDR3aa: CASSAGSGESGNTIYF
j_gene: TRBJ2-1; d_gene: .; v_gene: TRBV6-5; abundance: .; CDR3nt: TGTGCCAGCAGTTATAGTTACAACTACAATGAGCAGTTCTTC; CDR3aa: CASSYSYNYNEQFF
j_gene: TRBJ2-3; d_gene: .; v_gene: TRBV19; abundance: .; CDR3nt: TGTGCCAGTAGTATTTGGGAAGGTGATACGCAGTATTTT; CDR3aa: CASSIWEGDTQYF
j_gene: TRBJ2-2; d_gene: TRBD1; v_gene: TRBV24-1; abundance: .; CDR3nt: TGTGCCACACGGACAGGGAGCCCCGGGGAGCTGTTTTTT; CDR3aa: CATRTGSPGELFF
j_gene: TRBJ1-1; d_gene: .; v_gene: TRBV7-9; abundance: once; CDR3nt: TGTGCCAGCAGCTTAGGGGCGAACACTGAAGCTTTCTTT; CDR3aa: CASSLGANTEAFF
j_gene: TRBJ2-7; d_gene: TRBD1; v_gene: TRBV10-1; abundance: .; CDR3nt: TGCGCCACCGGGACAGGGGGACACGAGCAGTACTTC; CDR3aa: CATGTGGHEQYF
j_gene: TRBJ1-1; d_gene: .; v_gene: TRBV20-1; abundance: .; CDR3nt: TGCAGTGCTAGAGATTGGGGCTACACTGAAGCTTTCTTT; CDR3aa: CSARDWGYTEAFF
j_gene: TRBJ2-1; d_gene: TRBD2; v_gene: TRBV20-1; abundance: .; CDR3nt: TGCAGTGCGCACCTGACTAGCGGGAGTTCCTACAATGAGCAGTTCTTC; CDR3aa: CSAHLTSGSSYNEQFF
j_gene: TRBJ2-6; d_gene: .; v_gene: TRBV5-4; abundance: .; CDR3nt: TGTGCCAGCAGCTTTAGCTCTGGGGCCAACGTCCTGACTTTC; CDR3aa: CASSFSSGANVLTF
j_gene: TRBJ2-3; d_gene: TRBD2; v_gene: TRBV2; abundance: .; CDR3nt: TGTGCCAGCAGCGGACTAGCGGGAGTGGATACGCAGTATTTT; CDR3aa: CASSGLAGVDTQYF
j_gene: TRBJ2-7; d_gene: .; v_gene: TRBV20-1; abundance: .; CDR3nt: TGCAGTGCTAGTCCCGCGGGTGATTCCTACGAGCAGTACTTC; CDR3aa: CSASPAGDSYEQYF
j_gene: TRBJ1-4; d_gene: .; v_gene: TRBV20-1; abundance: few; CDR3nt: TGCAGTGCTAGCCCCGGGGCAGATAATGAAAAACTGTTTTTT; CDR3aa: CSASPGADNEKLFF
j_gene: TRBJ2-7; d_gene: TRBD1; v_gene: TRBV6-5; abundance: .; CDR3nt: TGTGCCAGCAGTTCCGGGACAGTCTACGAGCAGTACTTC; CDR3aa: CASSSGTVYEQYF
j_gene: TRBJ2-5; d_gene: .; v_gene: TRBV25-1; abundance: .; CDR3nt: TGTGCCAGCACCCCCCGGCAGGGAGTAGGGACCCAGTACTTC; CDR3aa: CASTPRQGVGTQYF
j_gene: TRBJ1-5; d_gene: .; v_gene: TRBV15; abundance: few; CDR3nt: TGTGCCACCAGCAGAGCTAGACAGAGAAGTAATCAGCCCCAGCATTTT; CDR3aa: CATSRARQRSNQPQHF
j_gene: TRBJ1-4; d_gene: TRBD1; v_gene: TRBV11-3; abundance: .; CDR3nt: TGTGCCAGCAGCGTGGGACAGGGGGCGAAACTGTTTTTT; CDR3aa: CASSVGQGAKLFF
j_gene: TRBJ2-7; d_gene: .; v_gene: TRBV2; abundance: .; CDR3nt: TGTGCCAGCAGTGAAATGGATGGGGGCGGTCCGTACTTC; CDR3aa: CASSEMDGGGPYF
j_gene: TRBJ1-4; d_gene: TRBD1; v_gene: TRBV11-1; abundance: .; CDR3nt: TGTGCCAGCAGCACCTCACAGGGGCCGGGGGAAAAACTGTTTTTT; CDR3aa: CASSTSQGPGEKLFF
j_gene: TRBJ1-2; d_gene: .; v_gene: TRBV6-1; abundance: .; CDR3nt: TGTGCCAGCAGTGTAAGAGGGAGACATGGCTACACCTTC; CDR3aa: CASSVRGRHGYTF
j_gene: TRBJ1-2; d_gene: .; v_gene: TRBV28; abundance: .; CDR3nt: TGTGCCAGCTATGCCAATGGTGGCTACACCTTC; CDR3aa: CASYANGGYTF
j_gene: TRBJ1-1; d_gene: .; v_gene: TRBV6-1; abundance: .; CDR3nt: TGTGCCAGCAGTGTTGACAGTATGAACACTGAAGCTTTCTTT; CDR3aa: CASSVDSMNTEAFF
j_gene: TRBJ2-2; d_gene: .; v_gene: TRBV27; abundance: .; CDR3nt: TGTGCCAGCACCCCTTCTTCCGGGGGCGAGGGGACCGGGGAGCTGTTTTTT; CDR3aa: CASTPSSGGEGTGELFF
j_gene: TRBJ1-5; d_gene: .; v_gene: TRBV19; abundance: .; CDR3nt: TGTGCCAGTAGACCGACGTCGACCTATCAGCCCCAGCATTTT; CDR3aa: CASRPTSTYQPQHF
j_gene: TRBJ1-3; d_gene: .; v_gene: TRBV2; abundance: .; CDR3nt: TGCGCCAGCAGTGCAGAGAGCCATGCTGGAAACACCATATATTTT; CDR3aa: CASSAESHAGNTIYF
j_gene: TRBJ2-2; d_gene: .; v_gene: TRBV20-1; abundance: few; CDR3nt: TGCAGTCCCGTCCAAGGAACCGGGGAGCTGTTTTTT; CDR3aa: CSPVQGTGELFF
j_gene: TRBJ2-2; d_gene: TRBD2; v_gene: TRBV6-1; abundance: .; CDR3nt: TGTGCCAGCAACGGGGGGGGCCTTTCCAGGGTGAACACCGGGGAGCTGTTTTTT; CDR3aa: CASNGGGLSRVNTGELFF
j_gene: TRBJ1-3; d_gene: TRBD1; v_gene: TRBV6-1; abundance: .; CDR3nt: TGTGCCAGCAAGGACAGGGAGGTATACACCATATATTTT; CDR3aa: CASKDREVYTIYF
j_gene: TRBJ2-6; d_gene: TRBD1; v_gene: TRBV18; abundance: .; CDR3nt: TGTGCCAGCTCACCTGGTCCCGGGACAGTTGGGGCCAACGTCCTGACTTTC; CDR3aa: CASSPGPGTVGANVLTF
j_gene: TRBJ2-5; d_gene: TRBD1; v_gene: TRBV6-1; abundance: .; CDR3nt: TGTGCCAGCAGTGAAGGGTTGCGGACAGGGGGACGTTACCAAGAGACCCAGTACTTC; CDR3aa: CASSEGLRTGGRYQETQYF
j_gene: TRBJ1-5; d_gene: .; v_gene: TRBV6-5; abundance: .; CDR3nt: TGTGCCAGCAGTTACTCGACGGGGTCGGCCCAGCCCCAGCATTTT; CDR3aa: CASSYSTGSAQPQHF
j_gene: TRBJ2-2; d_gene: TRBD2; v_gene: TRBV18; abundance: .; CDR3nt: TGTGCCAGCTCACCACCGGGAGGGTCGAACACCGGGGAGCTGTTTTTT; CDR3aa: CASSPPGGSNTGELFF
j_gene: TRBJ2-7; d_gene: .; v_gene: TRBV6-1; abundance: few; CDR3nt: TGTGCCAGCAGTGGGACAGACTCCTACGAGCAGTACTTC; CDR3aa: CASSGTDSYEQYF
j_gene: TRBJ2-2; d_gene: .; v_gene: TRBV10-3; abundance: few; CDR3nt: TGTGCCATCTCTGAGGGGGGCGGGACGAACACCGGGGAGCTGTTTTTT; CDR3aa: CAISEGGGTNTGELFF
j_gene: TRBJ1-1; d_gene: TRBD1; v_gene: TRBV6-1; abundance: .; CDR3nt: TGTGCCAGCACGGACAGGGGGCCGAACACTGAAGCTTTCTTT; CDR3aa: CASTDRGPNTEAFF
j_gene: TRBJ2-1; d_gene: .; v_gene: TRBV11-2; abundance: few; CDR3nt: TGTGCCAGCAGCTTAGTTCGGACAGTCCCCAGCTCCTACAATGAGCAGTTCTTC; CDR3aa: CASSLVRTVPSSYNEQFF
j_gene: TRBJ2-7; d_gene: TRBD2; v_gene: TRBV4-3; abundance: .; CDR3nt: TGCGCCAGCAGCCGAAAACTAGCGGGAGAGCAGTACTTC; CDR3aa: CASSRKLAGEQYF
j_gene: TRBJ2-7; d_gene: .; v_gene: TRBV6-6; abundance: .; CDR3nt: TGTGCCAGCAGTTACTCGGCAGGGGGGTTGCGCGAGCAGTACTTC; CDR3aa: CASSYSAGGLREQYF
j_gene: TRBJ2-7; d_gene: .; v_gene: TRBV7-2; abundance: few; CDR3nt: TGTGCCAGCAGCTTAGGGTATGGCGCTTATGAGCAGTACTTC; CDR3aa: CASSLGYGAYEQYF
j_gene: TRBJ1-1; d_gene: .; v_gene: TRBV5-1; abundance: .; CDR3nt: TGCGCCAGCAGGGCTACGGAAGGAAATGAAGCTTTCTTT; CDR3aa: CASRATEGNEAFF
j_gene: TRBJ2-7; d_gene: .; v_gene: TRBV19; abundance: few; CDR3nt: TGTGCCAGCTCCCAAGCGGGCTACGAGCAGTACTTC; CDR3aa: CASSQAGYEQYF